Detailed here is one TCR beta chain. The source of the sample is a study of cytomegalovirus exposure and HLA in healthy donors. PCR was performed using 60 Vbeta and 13 Jbeta primers. Some clones are missing from TCRdb's copy, which holds only in-frame ones; the method was immunoSEQ multiplex PCR. The sample carries under 80,000 clones, about four fifths recorded once. This CDR3 spans 18 amino acids. V was clipped by 0 bases and J by 6 bases; unmatched bases: 13. Germline V gives CDR1 SEHNR, CDR2 FQNEAQ (reference sequence). Sequenced material: PBMCs. The chain combines TRBV7-9 with TRBJ2-7, with 11 bases that match TRBD2. The sequence came from a woman under 40 in good health and CMV-seronegative. CDR3: CASSLALKAIAGGTEQYF. The CDR3 DNA sequence: TGTGCCAGCAGCTTAGCGCTCAAGGCCATAGCGGGAGGGACCGAGCAGTACTTC.